The 23 T cell receptor beta chains reported below all come from one sample, sequenced in a study of T cells in Graves' hyperthyroidism and ophthalmopathy. Amplification targeted TCR beta CDR3 regions from RNA transcripts. Primed by the HTBI set, a first-round RT-PCR was run on the TCR CDR3. TCRdb used MiXCR to reprocess the multiplex PCR reads, holding one entry per CDR3 protein. The sample has 400,000 to 550,000 distinct CDR3 sequences, about an eighth seen once; the top ten hold less than 20%. Sequencing used blood. The receptors come from a woman under 30 with Graves' hyperthyroidism.

This clonotype was picked up a small number of times. The rearrangement links TRBV15 to TRBJ2-1; 8 nucleotides agree with TRBD2. With 0 bases clipped from V and 8 bases from J, the junction kept 9 bases outside the gene matches. The CDR3 runs to 16 residues. The germline gives CDR1 LNHNV, CDR2 YYDKDF (reference sequence). The CDR3 region is CATSRDSLAGRDEQFF. The CDR3, as DNA: TGTGCCACCAGCAGAGATAGTTTAGCGGGACGGGATGAGCAGTTCTTC.

The table lists this clonotype with many counts. The rearrangement links TRBV9 to TRBJ2-3, with TRBD1 matching over 7 bases. V shed 0 bases, J shed 8 bases, and the junction held 9 bases outside the gene matches. The germline gives CDR1 SGDLS, CDR2 YYNGEE. CDR3 length equals 15 residues. The CDR3 nucleotides read TGTGCCAGCAGCGTAGTCACAGGGGCCAGGGGTACGCAGTATTTT. Protein product: CASSVVTGARGTQYF. Full variable domain (missing parts from reference TRBV9 and TRBJ2-3): DSGVTQTPKHLITATGQRVTLRCSPRSGDLSVYWYQQSLDQGLQFLIQYYNGEERAKGNILERFSAQQFPDLHSELNLSSLELGDSALYFCASSVVTGARGTQYFGPGTRLTVL.

V is TRBV19 and J is TRBJ1-3; D is unresolved. The CDR3 has 13 residues. Deletions cut 2 bases from V and 4 bases from J, with 6 bases between. Germline V gives CDR1 LNHDA, CDR2 SQIVND (reference sequence). CDR3 bases: TGTGCCAGTAGTATATCAGAGGGAAACACCATATATTTT. Its translation is CASSISEGNTIYF.

The chain employs TRBV20-1 and TRBJ2-7; 7 nucleotides align to TRBD2. Germline V CDR1 and CDR2: DFQATT, SNEGSKA (reference sequence). J gave up 6 bases and V 6 bases, and 14 bases lay outside the gene matches. CDR3 length: 14 amino acids. The CDR3 coding sequence is TGCAGTGCCGCAAGGCGGGAGTCTTTTACCGAGCAGTACTTC. This sequence encodes CSAARRESFTEQYF.

In its sample, this clonotype was seen a few times. The chain uses TRBV3-1 and TRBJ2-1; TRBD2 matches 11 bases. CDR1 is LGHDT, CDR2 YNNKEL, per germline (reference sequence). Trimming at V came to 5 bases and at J to 7 bases, leaving 10 bases not matched to a gene. The CDR3 totals 16 residues. The CDR3 DNA is TGTGCCAGCAGCGTCCCCGGGACTAGCGGCCTTAATGAGCAGTTCTTC. It encodes CASSVPGTSGLNEQFF.

The table lists this clonotype with a few counts. The chain carries TRBV20-1 and TRBJ2-7; 8 bases line up with TRBD2. Germline loops: CDR1 DFQATT, CDR2 SNEGSKA (reference sequence). Trimming removed 4 bases from V and 2 bases from J; junction bases left unmatched: 7. The CDR3 spans 14 residues. As DNA, the CDR3 is TGCAGTGCTACCCTTCCGGGACTAGCCTACGAGCAGTACTTC. This gives the protein CSATLPGLAYEQYF.

This clonotype occurred many times. The gene calls are TRBV7-9 and TRBJ2-7, with D perhaps TRBD1 or TRBD2 (5 bases each). Trimming removed 5 bases from V and 2 bases from J, with 25 bases in between. The CDR3 covers 18 residues. Germline loops: CDR1 SEHNR, CDR2 FQNEAQ (reference sequence). Here the CDR3 DNA reads TGTGCCAGCAGCCCCGATCCCGGCGAGGGGCCATCTGCCTACGAGCAGTACGTC. This encodes CASSPDPGEGPSAYEQYV.

This clonotype turned up a few times. The chain has TRBV15 and TRBJ1-3; 9 bases fit TRBD1. V trimming: 1 base; J trimming: 4 bases; junction bases outside the gene matches: 8. Looked up from germline, CDR1 is LNHNV and CDR2 is YYDKDF (reference sequence). The CDR3 spans 17 residues. Written as DNA, the CDR3 is TGTGCCACCAGCAGAGCTGCCGGGACAGGGATCGGAAACACCATATATTTT. Encoded protein: CATSRAAGTGIGNTIYF. Full variable domain (remainder filled in from reference TRBV15 and TRBJ1-3): DAMVIQNPRYQVTQFGKPVTLSCSQTLNHNVMYWYQQKSSQAPKLLFHYYDKDFNNEADTPDNFQSRRPNTSFCFLDIRSPGLGDTAMYLCATSRAAGTGIGNTIYFGEGSWLTVV.

This clonotype was counted many times. The V gene is TRBV20-1, the J gene TRBJ1-1; unclear D gene. Germline CDR1 reads DFQATT; CDR2 reads SNEGSKA (reference sequence). The ends were cut back, 2 bases at V and 1 base at J, with 8 bases in the middle. The CDR3 is 13 amino acids. This chain's CDR3 is CSARISPNTEAFF. The CDR3 region has the DNA TGCAGTGCTAGAATATCCCCGAACACTGAAGCTTTCTTT.

This clonotype was seen many times. The chain uses TRBV30 and TRBJ2-5; unclear D gene. The V gene's germline CDR1 is GTSNPN and CDR2 SVGIG (reference sequence). The length of the CDR3 is 13 residues. The V and J ends lost 2 bases and 3 bases respectively, with 10 bases between them. In nucleotides, the CDR3 is TGTGCCTGGAGTCCTTCCAGGAAAGAGACCCAGTACTTC. This sequence encodes CAWSPSRKETQYF. The full variable domain, with the rest looked up from reference TRBV30 and TRBJ2-5, is SQTIHQWPATLVQPVGSPLSLECTVEGTSNPNLYWYRQAAGRGLQLLFYSVGIGQISSEVPQNLSASRPQDRQFILSSKKLLLSDSGFYLCAWSPSRKETQYFGPGTRLLVL.

This clonotype occurred many times. J is TRBJ1-2 and V is TRBV25-1; 11 bases align to TRBD1. Germline lookup yields CDR1 MGHDK and CDR2 SYGVNS. With V trimmed by 5 bases and J by 2 bases, 1 base remained unmatched. The CDR3 is 14 residues long. In DNA, the CDR3 is TGTGCCAGCAGTAGGACAGGGGGCAACTATGGCTACACCTTC. Translated: CASSRTGGNYGYTF.

V is TRBV6-2 or TRBV6-3 and J is TRBJ2-3; the D call may be TRBD1 or TRBD2 (5 bases each). The CDR3 totals 15 residues. The V gene lost 2 bases and the J gene lost 4 bases, with 13 bases spanning the gap. Germline CDR1 is MNHEY and CDR2 is SVGEGT. The CDR3 reads CASSYEGLVPDTQYF. As DNA, the CDR3 is TGTGCCAGCAGTTACGAGGGGCTGGTACCAGATACGCAGTATTTT.

CDR3 coding DNA: TGTGCCAGCAGTCCTCGGGACAGAAACTGGGAGACCCAGTACTTC. Translation gives CASSPRDRNWETQYF. The chain has TRBV7-8 and TRBJ2-5; the match to TRBD1 covers 7 bases. The junction had 12 bases not matched to a gene; V was cut back by 6 bases and J by 5 bases. This CDR3 region has 15 residues. Per germline, CDR1 SGHVS and CDR2 FQNEAQ. Full variable domain (remainder filled in from reference TRBV7-8 and TRBJ2-5): GAGVSQSPRYKVAKRGQDVALRCDPISGHVSLFWYQQALGQGPEFLTYFQNEAQLDKSGLPSDRFFAERPEGSVSTLKIQRTQQEDSAVYLCASSPRDRNWETQYFGPGTRLLVL.

The V and J genes are TRBV20-1 and TRBJ1-1, with 9 bases aligning to TRBD1. Looked up from germline, CDR1 is DFQATT and CDR2 is SNEGSKA (reference sequence). This CDR3 is built from 13 residues. Trimming cost V 5 bases and J 1 base; bases outside gene matches: 2. The CDR3 DNA reads TGCAGTGCTTTACAGGGGGCGAACACTGAAGCTTTCTTT. This translates into CSALQGANTEAFF.

This clonotype showed up many times. The chain carries TRBV2 and TRBJ1-2, with TRBD1 as a possible D gene (5 bases). Germline assignment: CDR1 SNHLY and CDR2 FYNNEI. There are 14 residues in the CDR3. V lost 8 bases and J lost 4, with 17 bases in between. The CDR3 DNA sequence: TGTGCCAGCCTAGCCTGGGACGGATCCTATGGCTACACCTTC. As protein: CASLAWDGSYGYTF.

This clonotype was seen repeatedly, ten times or more. The chain combines TRBV7-3 with TRBJ2-5, with D unresolved. Deletions cut 4 bases from V and 1 base from J, with 10 bases between. Germline V gene sequence: CDR1 SGHTA, CDR2 FQGTGA. This CDR3 spans 14 amino acids. The CDR3 here is CASSSSGIQETQYF. The CDR3 coding sequence is TGTGCCAGCAGCTCTTCAGGCATCCAAGAGACCCAGTACTTC.

This clonotype was picked up a small number of times. This chain links TRBV5-1 with TRBJ2-3, with D perhaps given as TRBD1 or TRBD2 (5 bases each). The CDR3 loop spans 20 amino acids. From germline, CDR1 is SGHRS and CDR2 YFSETQ. V dropped 5 bases and J dropped 2 bases, with 30 bases sitting between them. The CDR3 DNA is TGCGCCAGCAGTTGGTCCAGGGAGACCTTTCCCCTGACAAACACAGATACGCAGTATTTT. Its translation is CASSWSRETFPLTNTDTQYF.

The gene calls are TRBV5-1 and TRBJ2-3; 7 bases agree with TRBD2. The CDR3 length is 15 residues. V gave up 7 bases and J gave up 5 bases; unmatched junction bases: 13. Germline CDR1 and CDR2: SGHRS and YFSETQ. The CDR3 DNA is TGCGCCAGCCGCCTTCAAGCGGGGAGGGGAGATACGCAGTATTTT. Encoded protein: CASRLQAGRGDTQYF.

At least ten counts were recorded for this clonotype. The V call is TRBV6-1, the J call TRBJ1-1; no clear D gene. Trimming cost V 6 bases and J 3 bases, with 11 bases left between them. This CDR3 spans 13 amino acids. Germline V gene lookup returns CDR1 MNHNS and CDR2 SASEGT. The CDR3 coding sequence is TGTGCCAGCAGCCGGGTCCATGACACTGAAGCTTTCTTT. As protein: CASSRVHDTEAFF.

This clonotype was detected many times. The chain carries TRBV2 and TRBJ2-2; 8 bases fit TRBD2. The CDR3 spans 14 residues. The germline V gene has CDR1 SNHLY and CDR2 FYNNEI. V trimming: 11 bases; J trimming: 14 bases; junction bases outside the gene matches: 19. CDR3 nucleotides: TGTGCCGGAACAGGGACCGCCTCGGGGGGGGGACTGTTTTTT. Protein: CAGTGTASGGGLFF.

The chain has TRBV3-1 and TRBJ2-2; 14 positions match TRBD2. The CDR3 runs 18 residues. The J segment lost 2 bases and the V segment lost 4 bases, leaving 6 bases of the junction unmatched. CDR1 is LGHDT, CDR2 YNNKEL, per germline (reference sequence). The chain's CDR3 is CASSPQGLAGENTGELFF. In DNA form, the CDR3 reads TGTGCCAGCAGCCCCCAGGGACTAGCGGGAGAAAACACCGGGGAGCTGTTTTTT.

This clonotype showed up many times. The rearrangement links TRBV30 to TRBJ1-1, with 11 bases aligning to TRBD1. The CDR3 is 15 residues long. Germline V gene sequence: CDR1 GTSNPN, CDR2 SVGIG (reference sequence). Trimming took 5 bases from V and 4 from J; bases not matched to a gene: 9. As DNA, the CDR3 is TGTGCCTGGGCCGGGACAGGGGGTCTAGTCACTGAAGCTTTCTTT. Its protein is CAWAGTGGLVTEAFF.

This chain joins TRBV28 and TRBJ2-7, with D possibly TRBD2 on 5 matching bases. Trimming pared 6 bases from V and 9 bases from J, leaving 18 bases between. The CDR3 is 13 amino acids. Germline V gene data show CDR1 as MDHEN and CDR2 as SYDVKM. This chain's CDR3 is CASSKERRTGQYF. DNA of the CDR3: TGTGCCAGCAGCAAAGAGAGGAGGACCGGGCAGTACTTC.